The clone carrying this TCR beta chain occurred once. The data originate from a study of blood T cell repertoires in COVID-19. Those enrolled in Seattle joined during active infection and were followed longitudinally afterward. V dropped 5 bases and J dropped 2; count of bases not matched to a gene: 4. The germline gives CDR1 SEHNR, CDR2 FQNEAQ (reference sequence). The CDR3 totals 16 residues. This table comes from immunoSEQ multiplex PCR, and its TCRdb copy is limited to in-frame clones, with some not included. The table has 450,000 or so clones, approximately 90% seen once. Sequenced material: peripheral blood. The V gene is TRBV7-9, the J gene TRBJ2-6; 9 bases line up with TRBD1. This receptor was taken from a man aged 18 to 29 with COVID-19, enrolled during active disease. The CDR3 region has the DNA TGTGCCAGCAGCACCAGGACAGGGGCTGGGGCCAACGTCCTGACTTTC. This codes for CASSTRTGAGANVLTF. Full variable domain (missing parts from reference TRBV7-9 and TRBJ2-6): DTGVSQNPRHKITKRGQNVTFRCDPISEHNRLYWYRQTLGQGPEFLTYFQNEAQLEKSRLLSDRFSAERPKGSFSTLEIQRTEQGDSAMYLCASSTRTGAGANVLTFGAGSRLTVL.